These 30 T cell receptor beta chains were all obtained from the same sample, sequenced in a study of shared clonotypes between healthy human individuals. The table came from immunoSEQ multiplex PCR; TCRdb's copy has only in-frame clones and leaves some out. The sample records about 1.5 million clones, 98% being singletons. The material sequenced was naive CD4+ T cells sorted from blood. Subset described: CD45RA+ positively selected. Every receptor here comes from a man in his thirties or forties in good health.

The chain has TRBV5-6 and TRBJ2-1; 8 nucleotides line up with TRBD2. In germline, CDR1 is SGHDT, CDR2 YYEEEE. Trimming took 4 bases from V and 0 from J; bases not matched to a gene: 6. The CDR3 has 16 amino acids. CDR3 bases: TGTGCCAGCAGCACCTTACTAGCGGCCTCCTACAATGAGCAGTTCTTC. Its translation: CASSTLLAASYNEQFF.

The V call is TRBV29-1, the J call TRBJ2-5; maybe TRBD1 (7 bases). Germline CDR1 SQVTM, CDR2 ANQGSEA. This CDR3 has 15 amino acids. Between the trimmed V and J ends, which lost 4 bases and 5 bases, there was a span of 20 bases. The chain's CDR3 is CSVVGVRGDRETQYF. CDR3 nucleotides: TGCAGCGTTGTGGGGGTCAGGGGGGACCGGGAGACCCAGTACTTC.

The J gene is TRBJ2-7, the V gene TRBV4-1; D remains unclear. The CDR3 is 15 amino acids. CDR1 and CDR2 (germline): MGHRA, YSYEKL. Trimming took off 0 bases at V and 4 bases at J, with 13 bases between the two ends. The CDR3 sequence: CASSQDSTGPYEQYF. CDR3 nucleotides: TGCGCCAGCAGCCAAGATTCGACTGGACCGTACGAGCAGTACTTC.

In this sample, this clone turned up once. The J gene is TRBJ1-1, the V gene TRBV19; D gene uncertain. Trimming took off 7 bases at V and 0 bases at J, with 21 bases between the two ends. The CDR3 length is 17 residues. The germline CDR1 and CDR2 sequences are LNHDA and SQIVND (reference sequence). CDR3 nucleotide sequence: TGTGCCAGTACCGCTGTGGCAGGCCGCGGAATGAACACTGAAGCTTTCTTT. As protein: CASTAVAGRGMNTEAFF.

This chain connects TRBV6-1 to TRBJ2-1; D is uncertain. The germline V gene encodes CDR1 MNHNS and CDR2 SASEGT. CDR3 length equals 12 residues. The germline V and J ends were trimmed by 4 bases and 6 bases, with 7 bases remaining between them. The CDR3 loop reads CASSAGLNEQFF. The CDR3 nucleotides read TGTGCCAGCAGTGCGGGCCTCAATGAGCAGTTCTTC.

In DNA, the CDR3 is TGTGCCAGCAGTGAGCACCGGGTCGGGAGGACAGATACGCAGTATTTT. Amino acids: CASSEHRVGRTDTQYF. The chain combines TRBV25-1 with TRBJ2-3, with 7 bases fitting TRBD2. The V segment lost 3 bases and the J segment 3 bases; nucleotides outside the gene matches: 9. Germline V CDR1 and CDR2: MGHDK, SYGVNS. The CDR3 totals 16 residues.

As for this clone: Other DNA sequences of this sample code for an identical CDR3. This rearrangement joins TRBV5-4 to TRBJ2-1; no firm D call. The germline CDR1 and CDR2 sequences are SGHNT and YYREEE (reference sequence). Deletions cut 4 bases from V and 4 bases from J, with 6 bases between. There are 12 residues in the CDR3. CDR3 bases: TGTGCCAGCAGCCTGGATTACAATGAGCAGTTCTTC. It encodes CASSLDYNEQFF.

V and J are TRBV5-6 and TRBJ2-7; D possibly corresponds to TRBD2 (5 bases). The CDR3 length is 13 residues. The germline V and J ends were trimmed by 4 bases and 3 bases, with 11 bases remaining between them. CDR1 and CDR2 from the germline V gene are SGHDT and YYEEEE. CDR3 DNA: TGTGCCAGCAGCCCGGGGTCATTCTACGAGCAGTACTTC. It encodes CASSPGSFYEQYF.

This chain uses TRBV5-5 with TRBJ2-7; no clear D gene. The CDR3 is 12 residues long. Trimming took off 4 bases at V and 3 bases at J, with 8 bases between the two ends. CDR1 is SGHKS and CDR2 is YYEKEE in the germline V gene (reference sequence). The CDR3 DNA sequence: TGTGCCAGCAGCCCAAGGTTCTACGAGCAGTACTTC. This gives the protein CASSPRFYEQYF.

This chain uses TRBV18 with TRBJ2-1; 9 positions agree with TRBD2. V was clipped by 6 bases and J by 0 bases; unmatched bases: 3. There are 15 residues in the CDR3. Germline V gives CDR1 KGHSH, CDR2 LQKENI. The CDR3 sequence is CASSVAGVSYNEQFF. In DNA form, the CDR3 reads TGTGCCAGCTCCGTAGCGGGAGTCTCCTACAATGAGCAGTTCTTC.

This clone was counted a single time. This sequence joins TRBV5-1 and TRBJ2-5; D possibly corresponds to TRBD1 (6 bases). Germline V gene sequence: CDR1 SGHRS, CDR2 YFSETQ. The ends were cut back, 0 bases at V and 2 bases at J, with 11 bases in the middle. The CDR3 spans 15 residues. DNA for the CDR3: TGCGCCAGCAGCTTGGAGGACAGCAGACAAGAGACCCAGTACTTC. It codes for CASSLEDSRQETQYF. Drawing the rest from reference TRBV5-1 and TRBJ2-5, the complete variable domain is KAGVTQTPRYLIKTRGQQVTLSCSPISGHRSVSWYQQTPGQGLQFLFEYFSETQRNKGNFPGRFSGRQFSNSRSEMNVSTLELGDSALYLCASSLEDSRQETQYFGPGTRLLVL.

This chain uses TRBV6-1 with TRBJ2-2, with 9 bases that match TRBD2. CDR3 length equals 15 residues. The ends lost 6 bases at V and 2 bases at J; junction bases unmatched: 4. The germline V gene encodes CDR1 MNHNS and CDR2 SASEGT. In DNA form, the CDR3 reads TGTGCCAGCAGCGCTAGCGGGACAAACACCGGGGAGCTGTTTTTT. Amino acids: CASSASGTNTGELFF.

The chain joins TRBV19 to TRBJ2-5, with TRBD2 identical over 12 bases. This CDR3 region has 13 residues. Germline assignment: CDR1 LNHDA and CDR2 SQIVND (reference sequence). Losses at the gene ends were 10 bases for V and 7 bases for J; bases not matched to a gene: 7. Written as DNA, the CDR3 is TGTGCCACCGGGACTAGCGGGCTGGGGACCCAGTACTTC. Amino acids: CATGTSGLGTQYF.

The chain joins TRBV28 to TRBJ2-2, with 7 positions matching TRBD2. V lost 7 bases and J lost 8; bases outside the gene matches: 19. CDR3 length: 17 amino acids. The germline V gene encodes CDR1 MDHEN and CDR2 SYDVKM. CDR3 DNA: TGTGCCAGCACCCCTAATCCCGGGAAGACTAGCCGTGGGGAGCTGTTTTTT. It codes for CASTPNPGKTSRGELFF.

J is TRBJ2-7 and V is TRBV27; no clear D gene. The CDR3 has 13 amino acids. Trimming stripped 5 bases from V and 3 bases from J, with 11 bases between. Germline V gene data show CDR1 as MNHEY and CDR2 as SMNVEV (reference sequence). This chain's CDR3 is CASSRQAFYEQYF. CDR3 in DNA: TGTGCCAGCAGTCGTCAGGCCTTCTACGAGCAGTACTTC.

This chain connects TRBV7-3 to TRBJ2-2; TRBD1 aligns across 8 bases. The V gene's germline CDR1 is SGHTA and CDR2 FQGTGA. This CDR3 contains 16 residues. V dropped 5 bases and J dropped 5; count of bases not matched to a gene: 10. The CDR3 region is CASSHWGDRMTGELFF. CDR3 nucleotide sequence: TGTGCCAGCAGCCACTGGGGGGACAGGATGACCGGGGAGCTGTTTTTT.

Regarding this clone: Additional DNA sequences in this sample encode the identical CDR3. CDR3 in amino acids: CASMGQGPYEQYF. The CDR3 coding sequence is TGTGCCAGCATGGGACAGGGCCCCTACGAGCAGTACTTC. The rearrangement links TRBV6-1 to TRBJ2-7; TRBD1 agrees at 9 bases. Germline V CDR1 and CDR2: MNHNS, SASEGT. V lost 7 bases to trimming and J lost 2 bases; unmatched junction nucleotides: 3. The CDR3 extends over 13 amino acids.

The rearrangement joins TRBV19 to TRBJ2-2, with TRBD2 matching over 10 bases. From germline, CDR1 is LNHDA and CDR2 SQIVND (reference sequence). The CDR3 is 17 amino acids. Trimming removed 2 bases from V and 4 bases from J; junction bases left unmatched: 7. The CDR3 loop is CASSIYLAGVITGELFF. The CDR3 DNA sequence: TGTGCCAGTAGTATATACCTAGCGGGAGTTATCACCGGGGAGCTGTTTTTT.

The V and J genes are TRBV7-8 and TRBJ1-1, with D tentatively TRBD1 (6 bases). V was cut by 5 bases and J by 0 bases, with 13 bases left in between. Germline V CDR1 and CDR2: SGHVS, FQNEAQ. CDR3 length: 15 amino acids. The CDR3 reads CASSAGAFMNTEAFF. Written as DNA, the CDR3 is TGTGCCAGCAGCGCAGGGGCATTCATGAACACTGAAGCTTTCTTT.

The genes are TRBV7-9 and TRBJ1-4; D perhaps matches TRBD1 (6 bases). Trimming shortened V by 5 bases and J by 0 bases, and 10 bases separated the two germline ends. This CDR3 spans 15 amino acids. Per the germline V gene, CDR1 is SEHNR and CDR2 is FQNEAQ (reference sequence). Here the CDR3 DNA reads TGTGCCAGCAGCAAACGACAGGCAACTAATGAAAAACTGTTTTTT. This gives the protein CASSKRQATNEKLFF.

This rearrangement joins TRBV28 to TRBJ2-7, with D uncertain. The V end lost 2 bases, the J end lost 4 bases, and 15 bases lay between the germline ends. In germline, CDR1 is MDHEN, CDR2 SYDVKM. The CDR3 length is 15 residues. The CDR3 coding sequence is TGTGCCAGCAGTTTACAAGGGTGGTGGCCTTACGAGCAGTACTTC. The encoded protein is CASSLQGWWPYEQYF.

In regard to this clone: In the same sample, other DNA sequences code for this CDR3. The chain employs TRBV28 and TRBJ1-5; D ambiguous. V lost 5 bases, J lost 2 bases, and 13 bases lay in between. The CDR3 totals 15 residues. The germline V gene encodes CDR1 MDHEN and CDR2 SYDVKM. The CDR3 DNA is TGTGCCAGCAGTCTTTCGGGTGGTGGCAATCAGCCCCAGCATTTT. Its translation: CASSLSGGGNQPQHF.

The chain recombines TRBV4-1 with TRBJ2-7; 7 bases fit TRBD2. Germline V CDR1 and CDR2: MGHRA, YSYEKL. The CDR3 is made up of 14 amino acids. The trim removed 4 bases at V and 4 bases at J, leaving 7 bases unmatched. The CDR3 loop reads CASSPRREKYEQYF. In DNA form, the CDR3 reads TGCGCCAGCAGCCCGAGGCGGGAGAAGTACGAGCAGTACTTC.

This clone was counted once. In the same sample, other DNA sequences code for this CDR3. The chain joins TRBV18 to TRBJ1-1; TRBD1 is a possible D gene (6 bases). V dropped 4 bases and J dropped 0 bases, with 9 bases sitting between them. The CDR3 contains 14 residues. Looked up from germline, CDR1 is KGHSH and CDR2 is LQKENI. The CDR3 loop is CASSLGQLNTEAFF. CDR3 bases: TGTGCCAGCTCACTCGGACAGCTGAACACTGAAGCTTTCTTT.

J is TRBJ1-1 and V is TRBV6-1; no clear D gene. Trimming left V 6 bases short and J 1 base short, with 12 bases between. The CDR3 has 14 residues. Germline assignment: CDR1 MNHNS and CDR2 SASEGT. The DNA of the CDR3 is TGTGCCAGCAGAAGTCTCTACAGGAACACTGAAGCTTTCTTT. Amino acids: CASRSLYRNTEAFF.

This chain joins TRBV4-2 and TRBJ1-3; D gene uncertain. Trimming removed 4 bases from V and 0 bases from J, with 22 bases in between. Per the germline V gene, CDR1 is LGHNA and CDR2 is YNFKEQ. The CDR3 length is 19 residues. The CDR3 region is CASSLITQVYQNSGNTIYF. In DNA, the CDR3 is TGTGCCAGCAGCCTTATAACCCAGGTATACCAAAACTCTGGAAACACCATATATTTT.

The chain combines TRBV5-6 with TRBJ1-5; tentative D call: TRBD1 (6 bases). V was shortened by 4 bases and J by 9 bases, with 11 bases between the two germline ends. Germline loops: CDR1 SGHDT, CDR2 YYEEEE. This CDR3 region has 12 residues. In nucleotides, the CDR3 is TGTGCCAGCAGCCTACAGGGCACGCCCCAGCATTTT. This codes for CASSLQGTPQHF.

The chain employs TRBV15 and TRBJ2-7; no definite D call. The germline gives CDR1 LNHNV, CDR2 YYDKDF (reference sequence). Trimming took off 4 bases at V and 2 bases at J, with 12 bases between the two ends. The CDR3 extends over 14 amino acids. In DNA, the CDR3 is TGTGCCACCAGCACCAGACTGCAGGCCTACGAGCAGTACTTC. Translated: CATSTRLQAYEQYF.

The chain joins TRBV6-6 to TRBJ2-7; TRBD1 is a possible D gene (5 bases). Germline assignment: CDR1 MNHNY and CDR2 SVGAGI (reference sequence). Trimming left V 4 bases short and J 3 bases short, with 13 bases between. There are 14 residues in the CDR3. The DNA for the CDR3 is TGTGCCAGCAGTTCCGCGAATACAGGCTACGAGCAGTACTTC. As protein: CASSSANTGYEQYF.

This sequence joins TRBV18 and TRBJ2-7; 9 nucleotides line up with TRBD2. Trimming took 3 bases from V and 7 from J; bases not matched to a gene: 10. CDR3 size: 15 residues. CDR1 is KGHSH and CDR2 is LQKENI in the germline V gene. In nucleotides, the CDR3 is TGTGCCAGCTCACCTCAGGGAGCGGGAGGCAATGAGCAGTACTTC. Its protein product is CASSPQGAGGNEQYF.